These 18 T cell receptor beta chains share one sample of origin, sequenced in a study of cytomegalovirus exposure and HLA in healthy donors. 60 Vbeta and 13 Jbeta primers were used in PCR. TCRdb keeps only in-frame clones here, not all; method: immunoSEQ multiplex PCR. The table lists 150,000 to 160,000 clones, 80% of them singletons. Source material: PBMCs. These receptors came from a man aged 25 to 40 in good health and CMV-seropositive.

V gene TRBV5-5 combines with J gene TRBJ1-3; the D gene is possibly TRBD1 (6 bases). Germline V gene lookup returns CDR1 SGHKS and CDR2 YYEKEE (reference sequence). With 4 bases removed from V and 2 bases from J, the gap between germline ends came to 16 bases. The CDR3 runs 16 residues. CDR3 coding DNA: TGTGCCAGCAGCCGGGACACGGGAAGGGCTGGAAACACCATATATTTT. Its protein is CASSRDTGRAGNTIYF. Drawing the rest from reference TRBV5-5 and TRBJ1-3, the complete variable domain is DAGVTQSPTHLIKTRGQQVTLRCSPISGHKSVSWYQQVLGQGPQFIFQYYEKEERGRGNFPDRFSARQFPNYSSELNVNALLLGDSALYLCASSRDTGRAGNTIYFGEGSWLTVV.

The sample holds a few counts of this clone. The chain combines TRBV2 with TRBJ1-5, with D perhaps TRBD1 (6 bases). This CDR3 is built from 15 residues. Trimming left V 6 bases short and J 0 bases short, with 12 bases between. The germline V gene has CDR1 SNHLY and CDR2 FYNNEI. Here the CDR3 reads CASRTTGHSNQPQHF. The CDR3 bases are TGTGCCAGCAGGACGACAGGCCATAGCAATCAGCCCCAGCATTTT.

The V call is TRBV29-1, the J call TRBJ1-1, with D tentatively TRBD1 (6 bases). The germline gives CDR1 SQVTM, CDR2 ANQGSEA. Between the trimmed V and J ends, which lost 7 bases and 10 bases, there was a span of 13 bases. This CDR3 comprises 10 residues. The CDR3 nucleotides are TGCAGCGCGCAGGGGAGTGGAGCTTTCTTT. Protein product: CSAQGSGAFF. Drawing the rest from reference TRBV29-1 and TRBJ1-1, the complete variable domain is SAVISQKPSRDICQRGTSLTIQCQVDSQVTMMFWYRQQPGQSLTLIATANQGSEATYESGFVIDKFPISRPNLTFSTLTVSNMSPEDSSIYLCSAQGSGAFFGQGTRLTVV.

This clone was detected a few times. The J gene is TRBJ2-1, the V gene TRBV2; 8 bases are a match to TRBD2. The CDR3 runs to 15 residues. Per germline, CDR1 SNHLY and CDR2 FYNNEI. Trimming removed 4 bases from V and 6 bases from J; junction bases left unmatched: 8. CDR3 DNA: TGTGCCAGCAGTGCGAATGGACTAGCAGCCAATGAGCAGTTCTTC. Protein sequence: CASSANGLAANEQFF.

The rearrangement links TRBV28 to TRBJ2-5; TRBD1 might be the D (6 bases). This CDR3 contains 14 residues. CDR1 and CDR2 (germline): MDHEN, SYDVKM. With 5 bases removed from V and 5 bases from J, the gap between germline ends came to 15 bases. CDR3 residues: CASSTQGTTETQYF. The CDR3 DNA reads as TGTGCCAGCAGTACACAGGGTACAACGGAGACCCAGTACTTC.

There are a few counts of this clone. CDR3 loop: CATSRDLAAPNSPLHF. The CDR3 nucleotides read TGTGCCACCAGCAGAGATTTGGCGGCGCCGAATTCACCCCTCCACTTT. The chain employs TRBV15 and TRBJ1-6; D unresolved. This CDR3 contains 16 residues. Between the trimmed V and J ends, which lost 0 bases and 7 bases, there was a span of 13 bases. Germline V CDR1 and CDR2: LNHNV, YYDKDF (reference sequence).

The rearrangement uses TRBV7-9 and TRBJ2-6; D is unresolved. Between the trimmed V and J ends, which lost 4 bases and 0 bases, there was a span of 13 bases. Germline assignment: CDR1 SEHNR and CDR2 FQNEAQ (reference sequence). The CDR3 is 17 residues long. The CDR3 spells CASSYGVIASGANVLTF. DNA of the CDR3: TGTGCCAGCAGCTACGGAGTGATCGCCTCTGGGGCCAACGTCCTGACTTTC. Combining the CDR3 with reference TRBV7-9 and TRBJ2-6 gives the whole variable domain DTGVSQNPRHKITKRGQNVTFRCDPISEHNRLYWYRQTLGQGPEFLTYFQNEAQLEKSRLLSDRFSAERPKGSFSTLEIQRTEQGDSAMYLCASSYGVIASGANVLTFGAGSRLTVL.

J is TRBJ2-7 and V is TRBV7-2; 7 bases fit TRBD2. The germline V gene has CDR1 SGHTA and CDR2 FQGNSA. With 5 bases clipped from V and 2 bases from J, the junction kept 12 bases outside the gene matches. The CDR3 totals 16 residues. The CDR3 sequence: CASSHALAGGPYEQYF. CDR3 nucleotides: TGTGCCAGCAGCCACGCTTTAGCGGGCGGGCCCTACGAGCAGTACTTC. The entire variable domain, with the rest obtained from reference TRBV7-2 and TRBJ2-7, is as follows: GAGVSQSPSNKVTEKGKDVELRCDPISGHTALYWYRQSLGQGLEFLIYFQGNSAPDKSGLPSDRFSAERTGGSVSTLTIQRTQQEDSAVYLCASSHALAGGPYEQYFGPGTRLTVT.

The chain employs TRBV28 and TRBJ2-5, with TRBD1 as a possible D gene (5 bases). There are 13 residues in the CDR3. V was shortened by 6 bases and J by 1 base, with 9 bases between the two germline ends. In germline, CDR1 is MDHEN, CDR2 SYDVKM. CDR3: CASSPTGQETQYF. DNA of the CDR3: TGTGCCAGCAGCCCCACAGGCCAAGAGACCCAGTACTTC.

The chain has TRBV19 and TRBJ2-7; the D is unclear. CDR1 is LNHDA, CDR2 SQIVND, per germline (reference sequence). Trimming took off 1 base at V and 1 base at J, with 5 bases between the two ends. This CDR3 spans 13 amino acids. This CDR3 is CASSIVSSYEQYF. The CDR3 DNA sequence: TGTGCCAGTAGTATAGTGTCGTCCTACGAGCAGTACTTC. The full variable domain, completed using reference TRBV19 and TRBJ2-7, is DGGITQSPKYLFRKEGQNVTLSCEQNLNHDAMYWYRQDPGQGLRLIYYSQIVNDFQKGDIAEGYSVSREKKESFPLTVTSAQKNPTAFYLCASSIVSSYEQYFGPGTRLTVT.

V usage is TRBV29-1 and J usage is TRBJ1-1, with TRBD1 as a possible D gene (6 bases). Germline CDR1 SQVTM, CDR2 ANQGSEA. This CDR3 contains 13 residues. Trimming pared 7 bases from V and 0 bases from J, leaving 12 bases between. CDR3: CSARGGVNTEAFF. The CDR3 bases are TGCAGCGCCAGGGGTGGGGTGAACACTGAAGCTTTCTTT.

The chain combines TRBV5-1 with TRBJ1-5; 8 bases match TRBD1. CDR1 and CDR2 from the germline V gene are SGHRS and YFSETQ. The CDR3 loop spans 13 amino acids. The V segment lost 4 bases and the J segment 7 bases; nucleotides outside the gene matches: 4. DNA of the CDR3: TGCGCCAGCAGCGCGACAGGGGAACAGCCCCAGCATTTT. Protein: CASSATGEQPQHF.

The chain combines TRBV5-1 with TRBJ2-7; TRBD1 agrees at 8 bases. Germline lookup yields CDR1 SGHRS and CDR2 YFSETQ. There are 15 residues in the CDR3. J was trimmed by 5 bases and V by 5 bases; bases with no gene match: 12. This chain's CDR3 is CASRSYWTGSHEQYF. In DNA form, the CDR3 reads TGCGCCAGCAGATCGTACTGGACAGGGTCCCACGAGCAGTACTTC.

The genes are TRBV9 and TRBJ2-2; 10 nucleotides align to TRBD2. J gave up 2 bases and V 0 bases, and 7 bases lay outside the gene matches. The CDR3 is made up of 18 amino acids. Germline CDR1 reads SGDLS; CDR2 reads YYNGEE. CDR3 region: CASSVDISGRTNTGELFF. DNA of the CDR3: TGTGCCAGCAGCGTAGACATTAGCGGGAGGACTAACACCGGGGAGCTGTTTTTT. The entire variable domain, with the rest obtained from reference TRBV9 and TRBJ2-2, is as follows: DSGVTQTPKHLITATGQRVTLRCSPRSGDLSVYWYQQSLDQGLQFLIQYYNGEERAKGNILERFSAQQFPDLHSELNLSSLELGDSALYFCASSVDISGRTNTGELFFGEGSRLTVL.

The chain couples TRBV11-2 to TRBJ2-7; 7 bases line up with TRBD2. With 4 bases clipped from V and 0 bases from J, the junction kept 6 bases outside the gene matches. Germline loops: CDR1 SGHAT, CDR2 FQNNGV. This CDR3 comprises 15 residues. The CDR3: CASSSLGRVSYEQYF. The DNA for the CDR3 is TGTGCCAGCAGCTCCCTTGGGAGGGTCTCCTACGAGCAGTACTTC.

V gene TRBV6-1 combines with J gene TRBJ2-4, with D possibly being TRBD1 (6 bases). Germline assignment: CDR1 MNHNS and CDR2 SASEGT. The V gene lost 3 bases and the J gene lost 8 bases, with 17 bases spanning the gap. CDR3 length: 15 amino acids. This CDR3 reads CASSEAIGQWDIQYF. The CDR3 DNA reads TGTGCCAGCAGTGAGGCTATCGGACAGTGGGACATTCAGTACTTC.

This chain joins TRBV7-9 and TRBJ1-2; the D gene is possibly TRBD1 (5 bases). Germline loops: CDR1 SEHNR, CDR2 FQNEAQ (reference sequence). The CDR3 has 13 residues. Trimming shortened V by 2 bases and J by 5 bases, and 9 bases separated the two germline ends. CDR3 protein: CASSLPGLYGYTF. DNA of the CDR3: TGTGCCAGCAGCTTACCGGGACTTTATGGCTACACCTTC.

This clone showed up just a few times. CDR3 sequence reads: CASSSQGNTEAFF. CDR3 nucleotides: TGTGCCAGCAGCTCACAGGGGAACACTGAAGCTTTCTTT. The rearrangement links TRBV7-6 to TRBJ1-1; TRBD1 is a possible D gene (6 bases). Trimming left V 4 bases short and J 1 base short, with 7 bases between. The CDR3 covers 13 residues. The germline V gene has CDR1 SGHVS and CDR2 FNYEAQ.